This is a list of T cell receptor beta chains from one sample in a study of post-analysis software for immune sequencing data. TCRdb re-called the PCR reads through MiXCR, storing one row per CDR3 protein. The table shows 740,000 or so distinct CDR3 sequences, with around 50% occurring only once. The sequencing sample was made of blood. These receptors all stem from a girl under 18 with multiple sclerosis. CDR3s include the opening cysteine and the closing phenylalanine or tryptophan. A D gene is named only where the DNA matches it firmly. Clone size is given for some rows only: seen once, a few or many times, or a class if the clone is expanded.

V gene	clone size	D gene	J gene	CDR3 DNA	CDR3 protein
TRBV29-1	.	TRBD1	TRBJ2-1	TGCAGCGTTGCCAGGACAGGGGGTGATGAGCAGTTCTTC	CSVARTGGDEQFF
TRBV5-1	.	TRBD1	TRBJ2-5	TGCGCCAGCAGCTTGGCGGGGACAGGGAAGACACAGACCCAGTACTTC	CASSLAGTGKTQTQYF
TRBV6-5	few	TRBD2	TRBJ2-3	TGTGCCAGCAGTCCCTGGGGTAGCGGGGGTACAGATACGCAGTATTTT	CASSPWGSGGTDTQYF
TRBV5-5	.	TRBD1	TRBJ2-7	TGTGCCAGCAGCTCCCGGGACAGGGTCCCCTACGAGCAGTACTTC	CASSSRDRVPYEQYF
TRBV29-1	few	.	TRBJ1-1	TGCAGCGTGGGGCCAGGGGCCCCCGGGAACACTGAAGCTTTCTTT	CSVGPGAPGNTEAFF
TRBV20-1	.	TRBD1	TRBJ1-2	TGCAGTGCTAGAGATGCAACAGGGGATTCGAGTGGCTACACCTTC	CSARDATGDSSGYTF
TRBV7-3	.	.	TRBJ2-7	TGTGCCAGCAGCCCTCTGTATTGTGAACGTTACGAGCAGTACTTC	CASSPLYCERYEQYF
TRBV10-3	.	.	TRBJ2-3	TGTGCCACTACCGGGGCCATTCACACAGATACGCAGTATTTT	CATTGAIHTDTQYF
TRBV5-5	.	.	TRBJ2-7	TGTGCCAGCAGCTTGGACAGGGCACGCCACGAGCAGTACTTC	CASSLDRARHEQYF
TRBV5-1	.	TRBD1	TRBJ2-3	TGCGCCAGCAGCAAAGGACAGGGAATCACAGATACGCAGTATTTT	CASSKGQGITDTQYF
TRBV7-2	few	.	TRBJ1-2	TGTGCCAGCAGCTCTACCTCATATGGCTACACCTTC	CASSSTSYGYTF
TRBV29-1	.	.	TRBJ2-5	TGCAGCGTCGGGCACCGGGGAACCTTCGGGACCCAGTACTTC	CSVGHRGTFGTQYF
TRBV29-1	.	TRBD2	TRBJ2-3	TGCAGCGTCCAGGGACTAGCGGGAGACCTAGATACGCAGTATTTT	CSVQGLAGDLDTQYF
TRBV27	.	TRBD1	TRBJ2-7	TGTGCCAGCAGTATTGGACAGGGGGGATCAAGCGAGCAGTACTTC	CASSIGQGGSSEQYF
TRBV27	.	TRBD1	TRBJ2-3	TGTGCCAGCAGCCACTCCCTAGACAGGGACAAAGATACGCAGTATTTT	CASSHSLDRDKDTQYF
TRBV7-9	.	.	TRBJ2-3	TGTGCCAGTAGTTCACGACAGAGCACAGATACGCAGTATTTT	CASSSRQSTDTQYF
TRBV5-1	.	TRBD2	TRBJ2-7	TGCGCCAGCAGCACGACCGGGACTAGCGGGGCCTACGAGCAGTACTTC	CASSTTGTSGAYEQYF
TRBV12-3/TRBV12-4	.	TRBD1	TRBJ1-2	TGTGCCAGCAGTTTGCCACAGGGGCGGGGGTATGGCTACACCTTC	CASSLPQGRGYGYTF
TRBV7-9	.	.	TRBJ1-4	TGTGCCAGCATCTCAGGATCGGGGGCTAGTAAACTGTTTTTT	CASISGSGASKLFF
TRBV15	.	.	TRBJ2-5	TGTGCCACCAGCAGGACTGTCCAAGAGACCCAGTACTTC	CATSRTVQETQYF
TRBV5-1	.	TRBD2	TRBJ2-3	TGCGCCAGCAGCTGGGGACTAGCGGGAGGGCAAGGCGGCACAGATACGCAGTATTTT	CASSWGLAGGQGGTDTQYF
TRBV10-3	few	.	TRBJ2-7	TGTGCCATCAGTGGAAGGGACACCCCCTACGAGCAGTACTTC	CAISGRDTPYEQYF
TRBV20-1	.	.	TRBJ2-7	TGCAGTGCTTACCGAAAGGACCGGAGCTCCTACGAGCAGTACTTC	CSAYRKDRSSYEQYF
TRBV12-3/TRBV12-4	.	TRBD2	TRBJ2-7	TGTGCCAGCAGCGCAGACAGCGGGAGAGGGTACGAGCAGTACTTC	CASSADSGRGYEQYF
TRBV10-3	.	.	TRBJ2-1	TGTGCCATCAGTGAGTCAGGGAGTACGGATGAGCAGTTCTTC	CAISESGSTDEQFF
TRBV5-1	.	.	TRBJ2-7	TGCGCCAGCAGCCCAAGACCCACTATAACCAGACAGGTAGGGTCCTACGAGCAGTACTTC	CASSPRPTITRQVGSYEQYF
TRBV30	.	TRBD1	TRBJ2-5	TGTGCCTGCCGAAGGACAGGGGGCACGAAGACCCAGTACTTC	CACRRTGGTKTQYF
TRBV5-1	.	.	TRBJ2-3	TGCGCCAGCACTGAGGACAGACGATACACAGATACGCAGTATTTT	CASTEDRRYTDTQYF
TRBV5-1	few	.	TRBJ1-2	TGCGCCAGCAGCTTGGACACAGGTGGCTACACCTTC	CASSLDTGGYTF
TRBV9	.	.	TRBJ2-7	TGTGCCAGCAGCCCGGACGGGGACTCCTACGAGCAGTACTTC	CASSPDGDSYEQYF
TRBV24-1	.	.	TRBJ2-2	TGTGCCACCATGGACAGTGGCGGGGTCGGGGAGCTGTTTTTT	CATMDSGGVGELFF
TRBV30	once	TRBD1	TRBJ2-7	TGTGCCTGGAGTGGGGGGACAGGGGGCTTCTACGAGCAGTACTTC	CAWSGGTGGFYEQYF
TRBV7-2	.	TRBD2	TRBJ2-5	TGTGCCAGCAGCTTAGGAGGACTAGCGGGGTATAGTGGAGAGACCCAGTACTTC	CASSLGGLAGYSGETQYF
TRBV10-3	few	.	TRBJ1-2	TGTGCCGTAGCCGGAGGGGAAATCTATGGCTACACCTTC	CAVAGGEIYGYTF
TRBV7-9	few	.	TRBJ1-2	TGTGCCAGCAGCTTAATGCTGGGCAGGGGTGGCTACACCTTC	CASSLMLGRGGYTF
TRBV5-6	.	.	TRBJ2-3	TGTGCCAGCAGCTTGGTGGACAATAAGCAGTATTTT	CASSLVDNKQYF
TRBV12-3/TRBV12-4	few	.	TRBJ1-2	TGTGCCAGCAGTTTATCTGGGCCCGCTAACTATGGCTACACCTTC	CASSLSGPANYGYTF
TRBV7-9	.	.	TRBJ2-4	TGTGCCAGCAGCTTAGTAGGGACGCCGTACTTC	CASSLVGTPYF
TRBV20-1	.	.	TRBJ1-2	TGCAGTGCCCCGATGGGAAAGAACGGCTATGGCTACACCTTC	CSAPMGKNGYGYTF
TRBV12-3/TRBV12-4	.	TRBD1	TRBJ2-3	TGTGCCTCGGGGGACAGGCGTCCAGATACGCAGTATTTT	CASGDRRPDTQYF
TRBV7-9	few	TRBD1	TRBJ1-2	TGTGCCAGCAGCTTTTCACAGGGGGCTAACTATGGCTACACCTTC	CASSFSQGANYGYTF
TRBV4-1	few	TRBD2	TRBJ2-7	TGCGCCAGCAGCCAAGGAACTAGCGGGGCTTTCTACGAGCAGTACTTC	CASSQGTSGAFYEQYF
TRBV9	.	TRBD2	TRBJ2-1	TGTGCCAGCAGCGTAGGGTCGGGGGGACTATACAATGAGCAGTTCTTC	CASSVGSGGLYNEQFF
TRBV2	many	.	TRBJ2-1	TGTGCCAGCAGTGGTGGGGGGAGCTCCTACAATGAGCAGTTCTTC	CASSGGGSSYNEQFF